The 16 T cell receptor beta chains presented below share a single source sample, sequenced in a study of blood T cell repertoires in COVID-19. Profiled with immunoSEQ multiplex PCR; TCRdb holds only in-frame clones, not every one. Here the sample spans under 150,000 clones, around nine tenths being singletons. Material for sequencing was peripheral blood. Source of these receptors: a man aged 45-65 years with active or convalescent COVID-19.

The V call is TRBV23-1, the J call TRBJ1-5; D is undetermined. TRBV23-1 is reported as an ORF; its role is uncertain. Trimming took 0 bases from V and 0 from J, leaving 9 bases between them. The CDR3 sequence is 16 residues long. CDR3 sequence reads: CASSQSGGPSNQPQHF. DNA for the CDR3: TGCGCCAGCAGTCAATCGGGAGGGCCTAGCAATCAGCCCCAGCATTTT.

The J gene is TRBJ2-3, the V gene TRBV11-3; weak D call: TRBD1 (6 bases). With 3 bases removed from V and 3 bases from J, the gap between germline ends came to 7 bases. The CDR3 is made up of 13 amino acids. Germline V gene lookup returns CDR1 SGHNT and CDR2 YENEEA. The CDR3 DNA reads as TGTGCCAGCAGCTTCAGGGGAACAGATACGCAGTATTTT. Residues: CASSFRGTDTQYF.

V is TRBV6-4 and J is TRBJ2-1; 10 nucleotides align to TRBD2. Germline CDR1 reads MRHNA; CDR2 reads SNTAGT. The V gene end was trimmed by 6 bases and the J gene end by 8 bases; junction bases not matched to a gene: 10. This CDR3 comprises 15 residues. DNA for the CDR3: TGTGCCAGCAGGTGGAGGCTAGCGGGAGTGGATGAGCAGTTCTTC. This gives the protein CASRWRLAGVDEQFF.

The chain links TRBV27 to TRBJ1-6; 8 bases align to TRBD1. After removal of 4 bases from V and 7 bases from J, the junction contained 3 bases not matched to a gene. The CDR3 spans 14 residues. The germline V gene has CDR1 MNHEY and CDR2 SMNVEV (reference sequence). CDR3 DNA sequence: TGTGCCAGCAGTTCGGACAGGGCGAATTCACCCCTCCACTTT. Translated, it gives CASSSDRANSPLHF.

In its sample, this clone was seen many times. The J gene is TRBJ2-4, the V gene TRBV27, with D possibly TRBD2 on 6 matching bases. The CDR3 length is 20 residues. The V end lost 0 bases, the J end lost 3 bases, and 24 bases lay between the germline ends. Per the germline V gene, CDR1 is MNHEY and CDR2 is SMNVEV (reference sequence). Written as DNA, the CDR3 is TGTGCCAGCAGTTTATCGATTTCTTCTAGTACGTGGCGGGGCAAAAACATTCAGTACTTC. This gives the protein CASSLSISSSTWRGKNIQYF.

The CDR3 region is CSVSDSQGMGQPQHF. CDR3 bases: TGCAGCGTCAGTGATAGTCAGGGAATGGGACAGCCCCAGCATTTT. The rearrangement links TRBV29-1 to TRBJ1-5; TRBD1 is a possible D gene (5 bases). The V end lost 6 bases, the J end lost 7 bases, and 22 bases lay between the germline ends. This CDR3 region has 15 residues. In germline, CDR1 is SQVTM, CDR2 ANQGSEA.

The V call is TRBV15, the J call TRBJ1-2; 8 bases agree with TRBD1. Germline V gene lookup returns CDR1 LNHNV and CDR2 YYDKDF (reference sequence). The trim removed 5 bases at V and 3 bases at J, leaving 2 bases unmatched. The CDR3 covers 13 residues. The CDR3 DNA reads TGTGCCACCAGCGCAGGGGGCGACTATGGCTACACCTTC. It is translated as CATSAGGDYGYTF.

This chain connects TRBV14 to TRBJ2-5; D unclear. Looked up from germline, CDR1 is SGHDN and CDR2 is FVKESK. Trimming removed 1 base at V and 5 bases at J, with 5 bases between. This CDR3 is built from 12 residues. For the CDR3, the DNA is TGTGCCAGCAGCCAAGTCATCGAGACCCAGTACTTC. Protein: CASSQVIETQYF.

This chain uses TRBV3-1 (or the pseudogene TRBV3-2) with TRBJ2-7; perhaps TRBD2 as D (6 bases). From germline, CDR1 is LGHDT and CDR2 YNNKEL (reference sequence). The CDR3 loop spans 14 amino acids. The V and J ends lost 4 bases and 1 base respectively, with 11 bases between them. CDR3 DNA sequence: TGTGCCAGCAGCCTAGCGGCACCTTCCTACGAGCAGTACTTC. It codes for CASSLAAPSYEQYF.

This chain joins TRBV6-5 and TRBJ1-5; no clear D. The V end was cut by 6 bases, the J end by 0 bases, with 12 bases between. In germline, CDR1 is MNHEY, CDR2 SVGAGI. The length of the CDR3 is 15 residues. Here the CDR3 reads CASSDIYDSNQPQHF. In DNA, the CDR3 is TGTGCCAGCAGCGACATCTACGATAGCAATCAGCCCCAGCATTTT.

V gene TRBV2 combines with J gene TRBJ2-7; D gene unclear. The germline CDR1 and CDR2 sequences are SNHLY and FYNNEI. Trimming cost V 5 bases and J 4 bases, with 9 bases left between them. This CDR3 is 12 amino acids long. CDR3 DNA: TGTGCCAGCAGTCAACAGACGTACGAGCAGTACTTC. It yields the protein CASSQQTYEQYF.

This clone was found once. V and J are TRBV5-1 and TRBJ2-2, with TRBD2 matching over 9 bases. CDR3 length: 17 amino acids. The germline V gene encodes CDR1 SGHRS and CDR2 YFSETQ. V lost 3 bases to trimming and J lost 1 base; unmatched junction nucleotides: 7. CDR3 amino acids: CASSSLPSGVNTGELFF. The CDR3 coding sequence is TGCGCCAGCAGCTCCCTACCTAGCGGGGTGAACACCGGGGAGCTGTTTTTT.

V is TRBV28 and J is TRBJ2-4; possibly TRBD2 for D (5 bases). Trimming stripped 3 bases from V and 6 bases from J, with 12 bases between. The CDR3 contains 14 residues. The germline CDR1 and CDR2 sequences are MDHEN and SYDVKM. For the CDR3, the DNA is TGTGCCAGCAGTTTCAGACGGGATTTAAACATTCAGTACTTC. Amino acid sequence: CASSFRRDLNIQYF.

The rearrangement links TRBV10-1 to TRBJ2-3; 14 nucleotides match TRBD2. From germline, CDR1 is WNHNN and CDR2 SYGVQD (reference sequence). V was pared by 6 bases and J by 1 base, with 3 bases of the junction left unmatched. The CDR3 runs 16 residues. CDR3 in DNA: TGCGCCAGCAGCGGGACTAGCGGGAGCCGCACAGATACGCAGTATTTT. Encoded protein: CASSGTSGSRTDTQYF.

This clone was recorded once. The V and J genes are TRBV29-1 and TRBJ2-5, with 7 bases lining up with TRBD2. This CDR3 comprises 15 residues. Germline V gives CDR1 SQVTM, CDR2 ANQGSEA. V shed 4 bases and J 2 bases; nucleotides not matched to a gene: 10. The CDR3 region is CSVARKLAPQETQYF. In DNA form, the CDR3 reads TGCAGCGTTGCCCGAAAACTAGCGCCACAAGAGACCCAGTACTTC.

This rearrangement joins TRBV7-9 to TRBJ1-1, with D tentatively TRBD1 (5 bases). Trimming pared 2 bases from V and 0 bases from J, leaving 16 bases between. CDR1 is SEHNR and CDR2 is FQNEAQ in the germline V gene (reference sequence). The CDR3 is 17 amino acids. Here the CDR3 reads CASSLIRGTGMNTEAFF. DNA for the CDR3: TGTGCCAGCAGCTTAATTCGGGGGACCGGAATGAACACTGAAGCTTTCTTT.